This entry is about one TCR beta chain. This clone was detected only once. The specificity of this receptor is unknown. There are no base qualities to consult, and no much larger clone falls within one base. The record originates from a study of cytomegalovirus exposure and HLA in healthy donors (dated by TCRdb to 2016 to 2017). Context from the whole study: According to a later analysis, the 120 validation repertoires were produced on the same platform as the roughly 720 repertoires of the first cohort. The study aimed to test whether signatures of past pathogen exposure could be identified by cataloging public T cell receptors. In addition to the first cohort of 666 subjects, a separate validation cohort of approximately 130 different subjects was used. The study combined high-throughput TCR immunosequencing, statistical association of individual TCRs with disease status, and machine learning to predict cytomegalovirus infection status. What the work shows at the level of the full study, not this receptor alone: All 110 or so repertoires were used to score co-occurrence in the validation cohort in a later analysis, because that analysis had no HLA typing for the cohort. A total of fewer than 200 TCR beta chains were listed by the study as associated with cytomegalovirus. Of the cluster scores, approximately 95% were above 0 in a later analysis, which found that TCRs clustered in the first cohort also tended to co-occur in the 95 to 150 validation repertoires. In vitro tests confirmed that a few of the cytomegalovirus-associated TCR beta chains recognize cytomegalovirus antigens. Most TCR sequences were seen in very few donors, while some public TCRs were found in many individuals. According to the authors, the approach could potentially be generalized to other disease states and immunological phenotypes. In both the original and validation cohorts, the classifier was reported to diagnose cytomegalovirus status with high specificity and sensitivity.

The library was built by means of the immunoSEQ multiplex PCR assay. As for the authors' bioinformatics: To diagnose cytomegalovirus status from the catalog of TCR beta chain sequences, a statistical classification framework was built. TCRdb holds this immuneACCESS table with in-frame rearrangements only. Some clones are missing; in checked studies, unresolved V genes explain under half, and the rest has no known cause. V and J calls and clone size follow that table, whereas D and trimming were derived from the DNA. The sample has about 250,000 clones on record, about 90% of them singletons. 12% of the sample goes to the ten largest clones. Donors formed part of the validation cohort, which comprised about 130 subjects and was distinct from the first cohort of several hundred subjects. The germline V gene provides CDR1 SGHRS and CDR2 YFSETQ. Inclusive of the bounding cysteine and phenylalanine, the CDR3 is 15 residues long. The sequence is cut down to CDR3 DNA, 45 bases in frame from base 1. V is reduced by 4 bases and J by 5 bases, leaving a spacing of 15 bases between them.

This receptor was obtained from a man younger than 35 in good health and CMV-seropositive. Input material: PBMCs. In this chain, TRBV5-1 is recombined with TRBJ2-2, with the D call perhaps TRBD1 or TRBD2, each one matching 5 bases. The CDR3 protein is CASSPFEGWTGELFF. The sequenced DNA is TGCGCCAGCAGCCCCTTTGAGGGGTGGACCGGGGAGCTGTTTTTT. Where the CDR3 stops, the reference TRBV5-1 and TRBJ2-2 genes take over; the full variable domain is KAGVTQTPRYLIKTRGQQVTLSCSPISGHRSVSWYQQTPGQGLQFLFEYFSETQRNKGNFPGRFSGRQFSNSRSEMNVSTLELGDSALYLCASSPFEGWTGELFFGEGSRLTVL.